A single sample is the source of the 18 T cell receptor beta chains below, sequenced in a study of blood T cell repertoires in COVID-19. TCRdb keeps only in-frame clones here, not all; method: immunoSEQ multiplex PCR. The sample lists about 70,000 clones, over 75% occurring once. What was sequenced was peripheral blood. The source is a human donor in a cohort sampled during active COVID-19.

The chain combines TRBV28 with TRBJ2-3; D is undetermined. Germline V CDR1 and CDR2: MDHEN, SYDVKM. The V end was cut by 5 bases, the J end by 11 bases, with 14 bases between. CDR3 size: 12 residues. The CDR3 loop is CASSPQVRQQYF. CDR3 sequence (DNA): TGTGCCAGCAGTCCTCAGGTCCGCCAGCAGTATTTT.

The chain joins TRBV7-2 to TRBJ2-7, with 8 bases that match TRBD1. The CDR3 sequence is 14 residues long. V shed 3 bases and J 3 bases; nucleotides not matched to a gene: 4. From germline, CDR1 is SGHTA and CDR2 FQGNSA. In DNA form, the CDR3 reads TGTGCCAGCAGCTTGGACAGGGCCTTCTACGAGCAGTACTTC. The encoded protein is CASSLDRAFYEQYF.

This clone was observed a few times. This sequence joins TRBV5-1 and TRBJ2-3, with D perhaps matching TRBD2 (5 bases). The germline V and J ends were trimmed by 5 bases and 4 bases, with 17 bases remaining between them. The CDR3 covers 15 residues. Germline V gives CDR1 SGHRS, CDR2 YFSETQ. The CDR3 DNA reads TGCGCCAGCAGTCGATTCGGGGTGGTGGCAGATACGCAGTATTTT. Its protein product is CASSRFGVVADTQYF.

The chain combines TRBV5-5 with TRBJ2-7, with D maybe TRBD1 (5 bases). Looked up from germline, CDR1 is SGHKS and CDR2 is YYEKEE (reference sequence). Trimming shortened V by 0 bases and J by 0 bases, and 10 bases separated the two germline ends. CDR3 length: 15 residues. CDR3 sequence (DNA): TGTGCCAGCAGCTTGGAAGGGGCCCTCTCCTACGAGCAGTACTTC. Its protein product is CASSLEGALSYEQYF.

The gene calls are TRBV5-1 and TRBJ2-7; possibly TRBD1 for D (5 bases). The CDR3 has 13 amino acids. The germline gives CDR1 SGHRS, CDR2 YFSETQ. Trimming took 3 bases from V and 4 from J, leaving 11 bases between them. CDR3 DNA sequence: TGCGCCAGCAGCTCCTCAGGGAAATACGAGCAGTACTTC. Its translation: CASSSSGKYEQYF.

Only one count was recorded for this clone. The chain joins TRBV11-3 to TRBJ2-5; 11 nucleotides match TRBD2. V lost 5 bases and J lost 2; bases outside the gene matches: 7. This CDR3 has 16 amino acids. Germline V gene lookup returns CDR1 SGHNT and CDR2 YENEEA. CDR3 DNA sequence: TGTGCCAGCAGCCCCGGGACTAGCGGACTTCAAGAGACCCAGTACTTC. It yields the protein CASSPGTSGLQETQYF.

This clone was recorded once. V and J are TRBV5-5 and TRBJ1-4; 10 bases fit TRBD1. Unmatched junction bases numbered 9, after V lost 4 bases and J lost 9 bases. CDR1 is SGHKS and CDR2 is YYEKEE in the germline V gene (reference sequence). The CDR3 length is 15 residues. CDR3 DNA sequence: TGTGCCAGCAGCCCTCCGGGACAGGGGACTCAAAAACTGTTTTTT. It encodes CASSPPGQGTQKLFF. The full variable domain, rest sourced from reference TRBV5-5 and TRBJ1-4, is DAGVTQSPTHLIKTRGQQVTLRCSPISGHKSVSWYQQVLGQGPQFIFQYYEKEERGRGNFPDRFSARQFPNYSSELNVNALLLGDSALYLCASSPPGQGTQKLFFGSGTQLSVL.

The chain has TRBV19 and TRBJ1-5, with 12 bases identical to TRBD1. CDR1 and CDR2 (germline): LNHDA, SQIVND (reference sequence). This CDR3 comprises 17 residues. Trimming took 6 bases from V and 5 from J; bases not matched to a gene: 11. Here the CDR3 DNA reads TGTGCCAGTAGCCGCCTAGGGACAGGGGGCTTAGATCAGCCCCAGCATTTT. Translation: CASSRLGTGGLDQPQHF.

The V gene is TRBV7-2, the J gene TRBJ1-1; no clear D gene. Trimming stripped 2 bases from V and 0 bases from J, with 7 bases between. The CDR3 contains 14 residues. Germline CDR1 SGHTA, CDR2 FQGNSA. In DNA form, the CDR3 reads TGTGCCAGCAGCTTAAACAGCCTGAACACTGAAGCTTTCTTT. Its translation: CASSLNSLNTEAFF.

The chain carries TRBV7-9 and TRBJ1-2, with D possibly matching TRBD1 (5 bases). CDR1 SEHNR and CDR2 FQNEAQ come from the germline V gene (reference sequence). V was trimmed by 4 bases and J by 3 bases, leaving 12 bases between them. CDR3 length: 14 amino acids. As DNA, the CDR3 is TGTGCCAGCAGCTCATGGGGGGAGGACTATGGCTACACCTTC. Translation: CASSSWGEDYGYTF.

V usage is TRBV3-1 (or the pseudogene TRBV3-2) and J usage is TRBJ1-2, with D perhaps matching TRBD1 (5 bases). Trimming took 4 bases from V and 6 from J, leaving 9 bases between them. The CDR3 is made up of 12 amino acids. CDR1 and CDR2 (germline): LGHDT, YNNKEL (reference sequence). CDR3 bases: TGTGCCAGCAGCCGGGACTCCGATGGCTACACCTTC. Translation gives CASSRDSDGYTF.

The chain carries TRBV6-6 and TRBJ1-2, with D perhaps matching TRBD1 (6 bases). The germline gives CDR1 MNHNY, CDR2 SVGAGI (reference sequence). Trimming took 7 bases from V and 0 from J, leaving 18 bases between them. CDR3 length: 16 residues. The CDR3, as DNA: TGTGCCAGCACCACGAGGGGGGGCCCTACTAACTATGGCTACACCTTC. It yields the protein CASTTRGGPTNYGYTF.

This chain connects TRBV14 to TRBJ1-2; D perhaps matches TRBD1 (5 bases). CDR3 length: 14 amino acids. V was shortened by 2 bases and J by 8 bases, with 15 bases between the two germline ends. Germline V gene lookup returns CDR1 SGHDN and CDR2 FVKESK. The CDR3 nucleotides are TGTGCCAGCAGCCAAACCAGGGTTCCCTGGGGCTACACCTTC. Its translation: CASSQTRVPWGYTF.

The chain combines TRBV27 with TRBJ2-7; D remains ambiguous. Germline-derived CDR1 and CDR2 are MNHEY and SMNVEV (reference sequence). The CDR3 contains 20 residues. V was cut by 3 bases and J by 4 bases, with 31 bases left in between. The CDR3 spells CASSFRLNRVGNRVLYEQYF. CDR3 coding DNA: TGTGCCAGCAGTTTTCGGCTTAACCGGGTCGGAAACCGGGTGTTGTACGAGCAGTACTTC.

About this clone itself: One end of the junction varies from germline; a read error may be responsible. The rearrangement uses TRBV6-5 and TRBJ1-2; D is ambiguous. The germline gives CDR1 MNHEY, CDR2 SVGAGI. CDR3 length equals 11 residues. The CDR3 coding sequence is TGTGCCAGCAGTAACTCTATGGGCTACACCTTC. This codes for CASSNSMGYTF.

This chain joins TRBV21-1 and TRBJ1-3. TRBV21-1 is tagged as a pseudogene. The CDR3 has 16 residues. The CDR3 is CASSRRGIRSPPPIYF. CDR3 bases: TGTGCCAGCAGCAGACGGGGGATTAGGTCACCTCCTCCCATATATTTT.

The chain links TRBV30 to TRBJ1-1; 7 bases line up with TRBD1. Trimming removed 3 bases from V and 1 base from J; junction bases left unmatched: 14. CDR1 is GTSNPN and CDR2 is SVGIG in the germline V gene (reference sequence). This CDR3 region has 17 residues. CDR3 coding DNA: TGTGCCTGGAGCCCACACGCGAACAGGGGCGCGAACACTGAAGCTTTCTTT. Translation gives CAWSPHANRGANTEAFF. The full variable domain, rest sourced from reference TRBV30 and TRBJ1-1, is SQTIHQWPATLVQPVGSPLSLECTVEGTSNPNLYWYRQAAGRGLQLLFYSVGIGQISSEVPQNLSASRPQDRQFILSSKKLLLSDSGFYLCAWSPHANRGANTEAFFGQGTRLTVV.

The chain combines TRBV6-6 with TRBJ2-7, with D possibly matching TRBD1 (6 bases). V lost 6 bases to trimming and J lost 2 bases, with 8 bases between them. This CDR3 spans 12 amino acids. The V gene's germline CDR1 is MNHNY and CDR2 SVGAGI (reference sequence). CDR3 DNA sequence: TGTGCCAGCAGACAGGGTGCCTACGAGCAGTACTTC. Translation gives CASRQGAYEQYF.